This TCR beta chain was sequenced for a study of T cell responses to AZD1222 COVID-19 vaccine. Overall study findings and caveats: Only a handful of AZD1222 recipients tested seropositive at baseline. Spike-wide coverage was observed for vaccine-associated CD4 TCRs, with dominant responses at 160-218 and 743-854.

About this clone itself: Its antigen is unidentified.

This CDR3 comprises 16 residues. The V gene end was trimmed by 4 bases and the J gene end by 3 bases; junction bases not matched to a gene: 11. Germline loops: CDR1 MNHNS, CDR2 SASEGT. Pooling was applied to second doses at about 4 or about 12 weeks. Measured with immunoSEQ multiplex PCR; TCRdb has only the in-frame clones, and not every one. Of more than 55,000 clones in the sample, 80% to 90% are singletons; the top ten hold 5% to 6.5%. The sequenced sample was peripheral blood, obtained 28 days after the second AZD1222 dose. V gene TRBV6-1 combines with J gene TRBJ2-7; the match to TRBD1 covers 8 bases. This receptor was taken from an adult who received the AZD1222 COVID-19 vaccine. This CDR3 is CASSVTLGQEYYEQYF. The CDR3 region has the DNA TGTGCCAGCAGTGTAACTTTGGGACAGGAATACTACGAGCAGTACTTC.